The 24 T cell receptor beta chains in this list originate from one sample, sequenced in a study of control samples from healthy donors and cancer patients. Only in-frame clones appear in the TCRdb table, and some are missing; sequencing was by immunoSEQ multiplex PCR. This sample has about 130,000 clones, with 80% to 95% found just once. Sample: blood. These receptors all stem from a man younger than 30 in good health.

The chain recombines TRBV6-5 with TRBJ2-7; tentatively, D is TRBD2 (6 bases). From germline, CDR1 is MNHEY and CDR2 SVGAGI. V lost 5 bases and J 9 bases, leaving 23 bases between the germline ends. CDR3 length: 15 amino acids. DNA of the CDR3: TGTGCCAGCAGTCTGGGGTCTAGGGCGGGGTTAGGGCAGTACGTC. It encodes CASSLGSRAGLGQYV.

V usage is TRBV14 and J usage is TRBJ2-1; the match to TRBD1 covers 7 bases. The CDR3 has 16 amino acids. With 2 bases clipped from V and 6 bases from J, the junction kept 10 bases outside the gene matches. CDR1 is SGHDN, CDR2 FVKESK, per germline. Here the CDR3 reads CASSQLDTTGSNEQFF. In DNA, the CDR3 is TGTGCCAGCAGCCAACTTGATACGACAGGGAGCAATGAGCAGTTCTTC.

The rearrangement uses TRBV11-3 and TRBJ1-1, with unresolved D. The ends were cut back, 5 bases at V and 5 bases at J, with 12 bases in the middle. The CDR3 is 13 residues long. Germline values: CDR1 SGHNT, CDR2 YENEEA. The CDR3 sequence is CASSLGEGTEAFF. In DNA form, the CDR3 reads TGTGCCAGCAGCCTCGGGGAAGGGACTGAAGCTTTCTTT.

A single count supports this clone. The V call is TRBV7-2, the J call TRBJ2-2, with 7 bases aligning to TRBD2. J was trimmed by 2 bases and V by 7 bases; bases with no gene match: 10. CDR1 is SGHTA, CDR2 FQGNSA, per germline. The CDR3 has 16 residues. The CDR3 nucleotides are TGTGCCAGCAAACGTGGGAGGGACCCAAACACCGGGGAGCTGTTTTTT. It is translated as CASKRGRDPNTGELFF.

J is TRBJ2-5 and V is TRBV9, with no clear D. The CDR3 has 12 residues. V shed 3 bases and J shed 5 bases, with 8 bases lying between them. Germline V gene lookup returns CDR1 SGDLS and CDR2 YYNGEE. The CDR3 region is CASSADSETQYF. The CDR3, as DNA: TGTGCCAGCAGCGCAGACTCGGAGACCCAGTACTTC.

The chain combines TRBV7-9 with TRBJ2-2, with D hard to call. The germline gives CDR1 SEHNR, CDR2 FQNEAQ (reference sequence). This CDR3 comprises 14 residues. Trimming stripped 6 bases from V and 1 base from J, with 9 bases between. The CDR3 is CASSSTVNTGELFF. For the CDR3, the DNA is TGTGCCAGCAGTTCGACCGTGAACACCGGGGAGCTGTTTTTT.

The chain carries TRBV6-6 and TRBJ2-1; D perhaps matches TRBD2 (6 bases). The germline V gene has CDR1 MNHNY and CDR2 SVGAGI (reference sequence). The CDR3 contains 13 residues. Trimming cost V 6 bases and J 3 bases, with 9 bases left between them. In DNA form, the CDR3 reads TGTGCCAGCAGCCGGGACTTCTACAATGAGCAGTTCTTC. This sequence encodes CASSRDFYNEQFF.

The rearrangement links TRBV4-1 to TRBJ2-1; TRBD1 matches at 7 bases. The CDR3 is made up of 14 amino acids. Losses at the gene ends were 3 bases for V and 5 bases for J; bases not matched to a gene: 4. Germline-derived CDR1 and CDR2 are MGHRA and YSYEKL. Here the CDR3 DNA reads TGCGCCAGCAGCCAGCTGGGACAGAACAATGAGCAGTTCTTC. Its translation: CASSQLGQNNEQFF.

This clone appeared a few times. This chain joins TRBV7-2 and TRBJ2-7; tentative D call: TRBD2 (5 bases). The germline V and J ends were trimmed by 5 bases and 7 bases, with 18 bases remaining between them. This CDR3 is 14 amino acids long. The germline CDR1 and CDR2 sequences are SGHTA and FQGNSA. CDR3 region: CASSRSRPSGEQYF. For the CDR3, the DNA is TGTGCCAGCAGCCGGAGCAGACCGAGCGGAGAGCAGTACTTC.

This chain links TRBV7-2 with TRBJ2-3; 7 bases line up with TRBD2. V shed 3 bases, J shed 5 bases, and the junction held 5 bases outside the gene matches. This CDR3 region has 14 residues. Germline-derived CDR1 and CDR2 are SGHTA and FQGNSA. The CDR3: CASSFASGGDTQYF. The CDR3 DNA is TGTGCCAGCAGCTTTGCATCGGGGGGAGATACGCAGTATTTT.

The V and J genes are TRBV5-1 and TRBJ1-1, with D unresolved. The length of the CDR3 is 11 residues. The germline CDR1 and CDR2 sequences are SGHRS and YFSETQ. Trimming took off 3 bases at V and 2 bases at J, with 2 bases between the two ends. Here the CDR3 reads CASSSNTEAFF. The CDR3 nucleotides are TGCGCCAGCAGCTCCAACACTGAAGCTTTCTTT. The whole variable domain, filled in from reference TRBV5-1 and TRBJ1-1, reads KAGVTQTPRYLIKTRGQQVTLSCSPISGHRSVSWYQQTPGQGLQFLFEYFSETQRNKGNFPGRFSGRQFSNSRSEMNVSTLELGDSALYLCASSSNTEAFFGQGTRLTVV.

The gene calls are TRBV25-1 and TRBJ2-1; D is perhaps TRBD1 (5 bases). V dropped 5 bases and J dropped 8 bases, with 13 bases sitting between them. Germline V gives CDR1 MGHDK, CDR2 SYGVNS. The CDR3 sequence is 13 residues long. Written as DNA, the CDR3 is TGTGCCAGCAGTAACGGACAAGGCGATGAGCAGTTCTTC. Its protein is CASSNGQGDEQFF.

This clone has a handful of counts. The V and J genes are TRBV6-1 and TRBJ2-3; TRBD2 matches at 10 bases. V was pared by 3 bases and J by 7 bases, with 7 bases of the junction left unmatched. The CDR3 is 15 amino acids. From germline, CDR1 is MNHNS and CDR2 SASEGT. The CDR3 nucleotides read TGTGCCAGCAGTGAGAATCTAGCGGGAGCGCATACGCAGTATTTT. Residues: CASSENLAGAHTQYF.

J is TRBJ1-1 and V is TRBV28; D is unclear. Germline V CDR1 and CDR2: MDHEN, SYDVKM. The length of the CDR3 is 13 residues. Trimming removed 2 bases from V and 3 bases from J, with 7 bases in between. CDR3 amino acids: CASSLGWDTEAFF. CDR3 bases: TGTGCCAGCAGTTTAGGTTGGGACACTGAAGCTTTCTTT.

This chain joins TRBV4-2 and TRBJ2-5; D unclear. The CDR3 length is 15 residues. CDR1 is LGHNA and CDR2 is YNFKEQ in the germline V gene. Trimming removed 4 bases at V and 1 base at J, with 13 bases between. The CDR3 DNA reads TGTGCCAGCAGCCGTGAGCCGACCCTCCAAGAGACCCAGTACTTC. This translates into CASSREPTLQETQYF.

The genes are TRBV11-3 and TRBJ2-3; 12 bases are a match to TRBD1. The J segment lost 1 base and the V segment lost 5 bases, leaving 4 bases of the junction unmatched. Germline lookup yields CDR1 SGHNT and CDR2 YENEEA. The CDR3 runs to 16 residues. CDR3 sequence (DNA): TGTGCCAGCAGCCGACGGGACAGGGGGCGCACAGATACGCAGTATTTT. Amino acid sequence: CASSRRDRGRTDTQYF. The entire variable domain, with the rest obtained from reference TRBV11-3 and TRBJ2-3, is as follows: EAGVVQSPRYKIIEKKQPVAFWCNPISGHNTLYWYLQNLGQGPELLIRYENEEAVDDSQLPKDRFSAERLKGVDSTLKIQPAELGDSAVYLCASSRRDRGRTDTQYFGPGTRLTVL.

The J gene is TRBJ2-3, the V gene TRBV6-5, with D perhaps matching TRBD2 (5 bases). From germline, CDR1 is MNHEY and CDR2 SVGAGI. The CDR3 extends over 13 amino acids. Trimming removed 6 bases at V and 3 bases at J, with 10 bases between. The CDR3 DNA reads as TGTGCCAGCAGGCCCCCGGGGACAGATACGCAGTATTTT. The encoded protein is CASRPPGTDTQYF.

The gene calls are TRBV15 and TRBJ2-1, with D perhaps TRBD1 (6 bases). The V and J ends lost 0 bases and 5 bases respectively, with 11 bases between them. The CDR3 contains 15 residues. Germline loops: CDR1 LNHNV, CDR2 YYDKDF (reference sequence). The CDR3 protein is CATSRDWAGDNEQFF. CDR3 in DNA: TGTGCCACCAGCAGAGATTGGGCAGGGGACAATGAGCAGTTCTTC.

The genes are TRBV5-1 and TRBJ1-2, with D unclear. The germline CDR1 and CDR2 sequences are SGHRS and YFSETQ. The CDR3 runs to 13 residues. V was trimmed by 0 bases and J by 6 bases, leaving 9 bases between them. The CDR3 DNA sequence: TGCGCCAGCAGCTTGGATAACCCGGATGGCTACACCTTC. Amino acid sequence: CASSLDNPDGYTF. Drawing the rest from reference TRBV5-1 and TRBJ1-2, the complete variable domain is KAGVTQTPRYLIKTRGQQVTLSCSPISGHRSVSWYQQTPGQGLQFLFEYFSETQRNKGNFPGRFSGRQFSNSRSEMNVSTLELGDSALYLCASSLDNPDGYTFGSGTRLTVV.

In its sample, this clone was seen once. V usage is TRBV27 and J usage is TRBJ2-7; 10 nucleotides match TRBD1. CDR1 MNHEY and CDR2 SMNVEV come from the germline V gene (reference sequence). The junction had 3 bases not matched to a gene; V was cut back by 5 bases and J by 5 bases. The CDR3 consists of 13 residues. The CDR3 DNA reads TGTGCCAGCAGTCCGGACAGGGGGGACGAGCAGTACGTC. As protein: CASSPDRGDEQYV.

The chain is built from TRBV18 and TRBJ2-5; D uncertain. The V and J ends lost 2 bases and 5 bases respectively, with 9 bases between them. CDR1 and CDR2 (germline): KGHSH, LQKENI. This CDR3 region has 13 residues. CDR3 loop: CASSPLEGETQYF. CDR3 nucleotide sequence: TGTGCCAGCTCACCATTAGAAGGCGAGACCCAGTACTTC.

The chain recombines TRBV9 with TRBJ2-3; D may be TRBD2 (5 bases). Germline CDR1 is SGDLS and CDR2 is YYNGEE. The CDR3 contains 16 residues. Trimming removed 3 bases at V and 2 bases at J, with 16 bases between. The DNA for the CDR3 is TGTGCCAGCAGCGGACCCTTACTCGGGGTCACAGATACGCAGTATTTT. The encoded protein is CASSGPLLGVTDTQYF.

V and J are TRBV28 and TRBJ2-5; 12 bases match TRBD2. CDR1 MDHEN and CDR2 SYDVKM come from the germline V gene. This CDR3 region has 19 residues. The V segment lost 2 bases and the J segment 5 bases; nucleotides outside the gene matches: 15. CDR3 bases: TGTGCCAGCAGTTTACTTTCCTTCGGACTAGCGGGGCCGGGGGAGACCCAGTACTTC. Protein product: CASSLLSFGLAGPGETQYF.

The V call is TRBV12-2, the J call TRBJ2-7; TRBD2 is the table's D call, not checked against the DNA. TRBV12-2 is flagged as a pseudogene. The CDR3 contains 13 residues. CDR3 nucleotides: TGTGCAAGTCGCCGGGGGGGCCCCTACGAGCAGTACGTC. Translating gives CASRRGGPYEQYV.